Shown below are 16 T cell receptor beta chains from a single sample sequenced in a study of identical twins. TCRdb reanalysed the 5' RACE reads using MiXCR and keeps one entry per CDR3 protein. Among 420,000 or so distinct CDR3 sequences listed, around a sixth were seen once. The sample taken for sequencing was naive T cells sorted from blood. These receptors all stem from a man aged 50-59 years in good health.

Notes on this clonotype: A single base separates this from a much larger clone, so it may be a read error. The chain couples TRBV3-1 to TRBJ1-1; no clear D. Germline V lookup: CDR1 LGHDT, CDR2 YNNKEL (reference sequence). The V end was cut by 9 bases, the J end by 8 bases, with 7 bases between. The CDR3 length is 9 residues. The CDR3 DNA sequence: TGTGCCAGGAGGACCGAAGCTTTCTTT. It translates to CARRTEAFF.

V is TRBV5-1 and J is TRBJ2-7; the D gene is possibly TRBD1 (6 bases). The CDR3 extends over 12 amino acids. V lost 5 bases and J lost 4, with 10 bases in between. Germline lookup yields CDR1 SGHRS and CDR2 YFSETQ. As DNA, the CDR3 is TGCGCCAGCAGGGTGGACAGTTACGAGCAGTACTTC. Protein product: CASRVDSYEQYF.

This clonotype occurred many times. The chain employs TRBV10-2 and TRBJ2-1; D perhaps matches TRBD2 (6 bases). The CDR3 has 15 residues. Trimming stripped 5 bases from V and 8 bases from J, with 19 bases between. Per germline, CDR1 WSHSY and CDR2 SAAADI. This CDR3 reads CASSPGGGLGDEQFF. The CDR3 bases are TGCGCCAGCAGTCCCGGTGGGGGGTTAGGGGATGAGCAGTTCTTC.

This clonotype occurred many times. This chain links TRBV3-1 with TRBJ2-7; TRBD1 aligns across 8 bases. The length of the CDR3 is 15 residues. V trimming: 6 bases; J trimming: 0 bases; junction bases outside the gene matches: 7. In germline, CDR1 is LGHDT, CDR2 YNNKEL (reference sequence). The CDR3 DNA follows: TGTGCCAGCAGTTATAGACAGGGGAGCTCCTACGAGCAGTACTTC. Residues: CASSYRQGSSYEQYF.

This clonotype has only a few counts. The CDR3 coding sequence is TGTGCCAGCAGTTATCCCCGTGGCTCCTACGAGCAGTACTTC. This encodes CASSYPRGSYEQYF. The chain links TRBV6-2 or TRBV6-3 to TRBJ2-7; D gene unclear. CDR3 size: 14 residues. Germline CDR1 MNHEY, CDR2 SVGEGT. V shed 3 bases and J shed 0 bases, with 9 bases lying between them.

This clonotype showed up many times. The chain carries TRBV28 and TRBJ2-7; D call uncertain. V gave up 5 bases and J gave up 3 bases, with 17 bases separating them. This CDR3 contains 15 residues. Germline values: CDR1 MDHEN, CDR2 SYDVKM. DNA of the CDR3: TGTGCCAGCAGTCCCCCATCCGGGCCTTTCTACGAGCAGTACTTC. Amino acid sequence: CASSPPSGPFYEQYF.

This clonotype showed up many times. The chain combines TRBV15 with TRBJ2-1; TRBD2 might be the D (5 bases). The CDR3 runs to 15 residues. The V and J ends lost 1 base and 0 bases respectively, with 7 bases between them. Germline V gene data show CDR1 as LNHNV and CDR2 as YYDKDF (reference sequence). Written as DNA, the CDR3 is TGTGCCACCAGCAGAGGCCGGGACTCCTACAATGAGCAGTTCTTC. Amino acid sequence: CATSRGRDSYNEQFF.

Only a few counts were recorded for this clonotype. The chain joins TRBV7-9 to TRBJ1-5; TRBD1 is a possible D gene (5 bases). Looked up from germline, CDR1 is SEHNR and CDR2 is FQNEAQ (reference sequence). Trimming pared 1 base from V and 6 bases from J, leaving 13 bases between. This CDR3 is 15 amino acids long. The CDR3 sequence is CASSLESGPGQPQHF. In DNA form, the CDR3 reads TGTGCCAGCAGCTTAGAGTCAGGGCCGGGTCAGCCCCAGCATTTT. Based on the CDR3 plus reference TRBV7-9 and TRBJ1-5, the full variable domain is DTGVSQNPRHKITKRGQNVTFRCDPISEHNRLYWYRQTLGQGPEFLTYFQNEAQLEKSRLLSDRFSAERPKGSFSTLEIQRTEQGDSAMYLCASSLESGPGQPQHFGDGTRLSIL.

The chain joins TRBV6-2 or TRBV6-3 to TRBJ1-2, with D possibly being TRBD1 (6 bases). The V and J ends lost 2 bases and 2 bases respectively, with 12 bases between them. The CDR3 is made up of 15 amino acids. Germline CDR1 is MNHEY and CDR2 is SVGEGT. CDR3 in amino acids: CASSYPGTTNYGYTF. The CDR3 DNA sequence: TGTGCCAGCAGTTACCCGGGGACAACCAACTATGGCTACACCTTC.

This clonotype was counted ten times or more. This chain joins TRBV12-5 and TRBJ2-5; 10 bases line up with TRBD2. This CDR3 is 15 amino acids long. Germline V gene sequence: CDR1 LGHNT, CDR2 FRNRAP. Losses at the gene ends were 8 bases for V and 7 bases for J; bases not matched to a gene: 13. The CDR3 is CASTSGTSEVGTQYF. The CDR3 DNA reads TGTGCTAGTACCTCCGGGACTAGCGAGGTGGGGACCCAGTACTTC.

This clonotype was seen many times. This chain joins TRBV14 and TRBJ2-7, with D possibly being TRBD2 (6 bases). V was cut by 4 bases and J by 3 bases, with 10 bases left in between. CDR1 and CDR2 from the germline V gene are SGHDN and FVKESK. The CDR3 covers 13 residues. The DNA of the CDR3 is TGTGCCAGCAGCCGGGGCGGGGACTACGAGCAGTACTTC. This encodes CASSRGGDYEQYF.

This clonotype was counted only a few times. The genes are TRBV3-1 and TRBJ2-3; 10 bases are shared with TRBD2. Germline V CDR1 and CDR2: LGHDT, YNNKEL (reference sequence). This CDR3 region has 16 residues. V lost 4 bases to trimming and J lost 7 bases; unmatched junction nucleotides: 11. CDR3 in amino acids: CASSRTSAGGMNTQYF. DNA for the CDR3: TGTGCCAGCAGCCGAACCTCAGCGGGGGGGATGAATACGCAGTATTTT.

This clonotype came up a few times. The rearrangement uses TRBV29-1 and TRBJ2-5; TRBD2 matches at 9 bases. The J segment lost 5 bases and the V segment lost 6 bases, leaving 7 bases of the junction unmatched. The germline CDR1 and CDR2 sequences are SQVTM and ANQGSEA. The CDR3 is 13 amino acids. Here the CDR3 reads CSVSREGRETQYF. The CDR3 DNA reads TGCAGCGTATCGCGGGAGGGCAGGGAGACCCAGTACTTC.

The gene calls are TRBV7-2 and TRBJ1-5; possible D gene TRBD1, 5 bases. CDR3 length equals 15 residues. Trimming removed 1 base from V and 1 base from J, with 8 bases in between. Germline V gene data show CDR1 as SGHTA and CDR2 as FQGNSA. The CDR3 loop reads CASSLVGGSNQPQHF. Written as DNA, the CDR3 is TGTGCCAGCAGCTTAGTCGGGGGGAGCAATCAGCCCCAGCATTTT.

This chain uses TRBV6-2 or TRBV6-3 with TRBJ1-2; D might be TRBD1 (5 bases). The CDR3 is 15 amino acids. Germline loops: CDR1 MNHEY, CDR2 SVGEGT. Trimming cost V 2 bases and J 1 base, with 11 bases left between them. This CDR3 reads CASSYTQGGNYGYTF. The CDR3, as DNA: TGTGCCAGCAGTTACACGCAGGGAGGTAACTATGGCTACACCTTC.

This clonotype was observed a few times. The rearrangement joins TRBV19 to TRBJ2-1; D is perhaps TRBD1 (5 bases). V was clipped by 6 bases and J by 4 bases, with 10 bases between them. The germline CDR1 and CDR2 sequences are LNHDA and SQIVND (reference sequence). This CDR3 spans 13 amino acids. Here the CDR3 reads CASRKQDYNEQFF. The CDR3 DNA sequence: TGTGCCAGTAGGAAACAGGATTACAATGAGCAGTTCTTC. The full variable domain, its missing parts supplied by reference TRBV19 and TRBJ2-1, is DGGITQSPKYLFRKEGQNVTLSCEQNLNHDAMYWYRQDPGQGLRLIYYSQIVNDFQKGDIAEGYSVSREKKESFPLTVTSAQKNPTAFYLCASRKQDYNEQFFGPGTRLTVL.